This T cell receptor beta chain was retrieved from a study of T-cell reconstitution after alpha-beta-depleted transplantation in children. General study points: The high TCRbeta diversity at day 60 in some patients came from surviving recipient T cells and thymic progenitors. Alpha-beta T cells present about two months after transplant were reported to originate from several hundred expanded graft clones. Once a year had passed after transplant, T-cell counts and diversity came mostly from newly produced T cells.

This clonotype appeared many times. Its antigen is currently unknown. CDR1 and CDR2 (germline): SGDLS, YYNGEE. V was pared by 2 bases and J by 8 bases, with 8 bases of the junction left unmatched. This CDR3 region has 15 residues. For TCRbeta, the library was prepared with unique molecular identifiers. TCRdb processed the PCR reads anew with MiXCR; each CDR3 protein has one entry. The sample shows roughly 52,000 distinct CDR3 sequences, 5.5% to 7.5% of them seen only once. Sequences were derived from PBMCs, mostly from graft donor cells, sampled 60 days after TCRalphabeta/CD19-depleted stem cell transplant. The genes are TRBV9 and TRBJ2-1; 9 bases agree with TRBD1. The sequence came from a female patient aged 2-9 years who had a stem cell transplant for aplastic anemia, so the T cells may come from the graft donor. CDR3 residues: CASSVEYRGLDEQFF. In DNA, the CDR3 is TGTGCCAGCAGCGTTGAATACAGGGGGCTGGATGAGCAGTTCTTC.